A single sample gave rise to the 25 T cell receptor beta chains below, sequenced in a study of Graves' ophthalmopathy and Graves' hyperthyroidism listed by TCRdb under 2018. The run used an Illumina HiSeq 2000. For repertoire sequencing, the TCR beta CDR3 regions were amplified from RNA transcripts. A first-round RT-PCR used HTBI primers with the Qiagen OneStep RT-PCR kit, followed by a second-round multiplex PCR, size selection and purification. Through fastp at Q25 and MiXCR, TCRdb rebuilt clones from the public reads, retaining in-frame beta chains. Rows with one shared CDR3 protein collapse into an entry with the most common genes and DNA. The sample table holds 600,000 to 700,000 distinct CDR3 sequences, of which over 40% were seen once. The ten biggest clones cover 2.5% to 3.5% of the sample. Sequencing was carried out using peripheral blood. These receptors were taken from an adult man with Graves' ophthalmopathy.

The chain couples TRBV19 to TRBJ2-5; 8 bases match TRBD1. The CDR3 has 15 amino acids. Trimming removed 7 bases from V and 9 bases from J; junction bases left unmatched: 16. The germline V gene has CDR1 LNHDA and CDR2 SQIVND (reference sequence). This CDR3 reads CASTTGQGSNQPQYF. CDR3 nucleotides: TGTGCCAGTACCACCGGACAGGGTAGCAATCAGCCCCAGTACTTC.

The DNA of the CDR3 is TGTGCCAGCAACCCAGGGGGGGCCCAGAATCAGCCCCAGCATTTT. Amino acid sequence: CASNPGGAQNQPQHF. This chain uses TRBV7-2 with TRBJ1-5, with 7 positions matching TRBD1. The germline V gene has CDR1 SGHTA and CDR2 FQGNSA. This CDR3 spans 15 amino acids. V was clipped by 7 bases and J by 4 bases; unmatched bases: 10. The variable domain in full, with the rest retrieved from reference TRBV7-2 and TRBJ1-5, is GAGVSQSPSNKVTEKGKDVELRCDPISGHTALYWYRQSLGQGLEFLIYFQGNSAPDKSGLPSDRFSAERTGGSVSTLTIQRTQQEDSAVYLCASNPGGAQNQPQHFGDGTRLSIL.

The CDR3 region has the DNA TGTGCCAGTAGTCTAAGACAGGGGGCCCCCCACGAGCAGTACTTC. It encodes CASSLRQGAPHEQYF. This chain joins TRBV19 and TRBJ2-7; 10 nucleotides align to TRBD1. V was clipped by 5 bases and J by 5 bases; unmatched bases: 9. CDR1 LNHDA and CDR2 SQIVND come from the germline V gene (reference sequence). The CDR3 has 15 residues.

The DNA of the CDR3 is TGTGCTAGTGGTTCCGGGACAGGGGGCGTATTTGGAAACACCATATATTTT. Residues: CASGSGTGGVFGNTIYF. The chain carries TRBV12-3 or TRBV12-4 and TRBJ1-3, with 12 bases aligning to TRBD1. The CDR3 has 17 residues.

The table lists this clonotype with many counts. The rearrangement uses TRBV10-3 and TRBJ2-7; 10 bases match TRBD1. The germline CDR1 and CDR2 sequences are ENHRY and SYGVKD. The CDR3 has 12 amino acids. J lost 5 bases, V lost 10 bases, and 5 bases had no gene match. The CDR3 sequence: CATRDRGHEQYF. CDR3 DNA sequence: TGTGCCACCCGGGACAGGGGACACGAGCAGTACTTC.

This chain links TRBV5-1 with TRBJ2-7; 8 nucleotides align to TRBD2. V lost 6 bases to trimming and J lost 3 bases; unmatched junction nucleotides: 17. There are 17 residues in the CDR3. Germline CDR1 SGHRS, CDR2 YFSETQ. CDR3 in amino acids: CASTYGDSGIGVYEQYF. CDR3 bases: TGCGCCAGCACCTACGGGGATAGCGGGATAGGGGTCTACGAGCAGTACTTC.

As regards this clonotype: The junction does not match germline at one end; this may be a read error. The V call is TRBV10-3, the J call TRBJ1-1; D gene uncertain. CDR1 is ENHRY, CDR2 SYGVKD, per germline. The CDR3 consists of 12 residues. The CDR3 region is CASSSIGTEAFF. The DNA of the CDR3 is TGTGCCAGCAGTTCAATTGGCACTGAAGCTTTCTTT.

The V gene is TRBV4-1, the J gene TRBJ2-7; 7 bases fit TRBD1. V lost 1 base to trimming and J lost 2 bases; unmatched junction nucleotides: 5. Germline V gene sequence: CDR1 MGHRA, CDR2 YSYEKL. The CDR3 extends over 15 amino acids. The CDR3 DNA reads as TGCGCCAGCAGCCAAGTTGGGGACAGCACCTACGAGCAGTACTTC. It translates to CASSQVGDSTYEQYF.

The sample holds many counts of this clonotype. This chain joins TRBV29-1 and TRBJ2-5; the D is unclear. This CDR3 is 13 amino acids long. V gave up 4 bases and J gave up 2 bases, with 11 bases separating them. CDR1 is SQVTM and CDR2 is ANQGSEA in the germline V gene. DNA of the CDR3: TGCAGCGTTGGCACAGCCAATCAAGAGACCCAGTACTTC. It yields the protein CSVGTANQETQYF.

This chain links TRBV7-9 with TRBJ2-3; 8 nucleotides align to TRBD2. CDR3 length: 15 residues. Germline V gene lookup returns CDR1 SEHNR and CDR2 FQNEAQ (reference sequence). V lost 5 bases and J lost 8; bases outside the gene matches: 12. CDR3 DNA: TGTGCCAGCAGCCCTGAGGGAGCGGGAGCGGGTACGCAGTATTTT. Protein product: CASSPEGAGAGTQYF.

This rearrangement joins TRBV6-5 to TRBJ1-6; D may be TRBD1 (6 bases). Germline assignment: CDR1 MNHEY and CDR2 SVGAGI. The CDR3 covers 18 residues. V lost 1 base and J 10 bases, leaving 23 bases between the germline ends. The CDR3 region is CASSYFVGSGTGGSPLHF. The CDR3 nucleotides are TGTGCCAGCAGTTACTTTGTAGGTTCGGGAACGGGGGGCTCACCCCTCCACTTT.

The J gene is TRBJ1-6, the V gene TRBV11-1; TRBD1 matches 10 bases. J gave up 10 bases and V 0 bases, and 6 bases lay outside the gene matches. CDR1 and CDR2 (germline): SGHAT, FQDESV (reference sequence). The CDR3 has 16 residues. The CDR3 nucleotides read TGTGCCAGCAGCTTAGCGGCCGGGACAGGGGAATCACCCCTCCACTTT. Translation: CASSLAAGTGESPLHF.

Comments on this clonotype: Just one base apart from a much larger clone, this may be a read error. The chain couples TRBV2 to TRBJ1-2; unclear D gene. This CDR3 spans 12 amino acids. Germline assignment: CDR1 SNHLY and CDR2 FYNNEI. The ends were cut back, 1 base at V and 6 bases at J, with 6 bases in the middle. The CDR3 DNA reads TGTGCCAGCAGTGAAGGCGGGCATGGCTACACCTTC. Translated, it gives CASSEGGHGYTF.

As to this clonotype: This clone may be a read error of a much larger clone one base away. The CDR3 region has the DNA TGTACCAGCAGCGCCGGGACTTTCCAAGAGACCCAGTACTTC. As protein: CTSSAGTFQETQYF. The V call is TRBV7-3, the J call TRBJ2-5; weak D call: TRBD2 (6 bases). The CDR3 consists of 14 residues. Germline CDR1 SGHTA, CDR2 FQGTGA.

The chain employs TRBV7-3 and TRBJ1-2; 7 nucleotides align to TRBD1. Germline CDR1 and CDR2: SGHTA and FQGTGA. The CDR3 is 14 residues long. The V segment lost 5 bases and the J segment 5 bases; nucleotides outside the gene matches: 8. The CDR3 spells CASSQTRQGYGYTF. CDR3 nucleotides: TGTGCCAGCAGCCAAACGCGACAGGGATATGGCTACACCTTC.

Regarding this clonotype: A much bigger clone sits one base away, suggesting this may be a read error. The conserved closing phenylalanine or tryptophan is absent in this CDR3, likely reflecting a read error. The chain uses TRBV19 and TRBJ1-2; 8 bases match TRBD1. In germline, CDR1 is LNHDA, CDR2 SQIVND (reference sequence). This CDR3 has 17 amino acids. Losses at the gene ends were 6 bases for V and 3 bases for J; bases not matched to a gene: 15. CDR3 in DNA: TGTGCCAGTAGGGATAAGAGCCGGACAGGGAGCGACTATGGCTACACCTAC. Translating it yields CASRDKSRTGSDYGYTY.

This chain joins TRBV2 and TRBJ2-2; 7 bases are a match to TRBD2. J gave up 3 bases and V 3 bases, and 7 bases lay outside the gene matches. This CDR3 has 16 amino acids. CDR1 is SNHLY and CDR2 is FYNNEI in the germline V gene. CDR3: CASSDRGGSYTGELFF. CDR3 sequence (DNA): TGTGCCAGCAGTGATCGGGGCGGGAGTTACACCGGGGAGCTGTTTTTT.

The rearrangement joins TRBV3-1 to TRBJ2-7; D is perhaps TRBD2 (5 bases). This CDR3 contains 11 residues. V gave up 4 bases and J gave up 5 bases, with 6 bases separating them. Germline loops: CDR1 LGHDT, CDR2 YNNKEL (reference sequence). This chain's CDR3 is CASSRADEQYF. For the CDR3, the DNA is TGTGCCAGCAGCCGAGCGGACGAGCAGTACTTC.

The CDR3 DNA is TGTGCCACCAGCAGAGGCGGACAGAGCCTTGGTAACGAGCAGTACTTC. It codes for CATSRGGQSLGNEQYF. This chain connects TRBV15 to TRBJ2-7, with TRBD1 as a possible D gene (6 bases). This CDR3 is 16 amino acids long. Trimming stripped 1 base from V and 5 bases from J, with 18 bases between. Germline V CDR1 and CDR2: LNHNV, YYDKDF (reference sequence). Looking up the rest from reference TRBV15 and TRBJ2-7 gives the full variable domain: DAMVIQNPRYQVTQFGKPVTLSCSQTLNHNVMYWYQQKSSQAPKLLFHYYDKDFNNEADTPDNFQSRRPNTSFCFLDIRSPGLGDTAMYLCATSRGGQSLGNEQYFGPGTRLTVT.

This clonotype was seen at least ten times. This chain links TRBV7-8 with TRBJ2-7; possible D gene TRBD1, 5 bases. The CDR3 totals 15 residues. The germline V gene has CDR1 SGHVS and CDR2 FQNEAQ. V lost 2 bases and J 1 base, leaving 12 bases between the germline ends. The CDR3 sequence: CASSLSRTGSYEQYF. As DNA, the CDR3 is TGTGCCAGCAGCTTAAGCCGTACAGGATCCTACGAGCAGTACTTC.

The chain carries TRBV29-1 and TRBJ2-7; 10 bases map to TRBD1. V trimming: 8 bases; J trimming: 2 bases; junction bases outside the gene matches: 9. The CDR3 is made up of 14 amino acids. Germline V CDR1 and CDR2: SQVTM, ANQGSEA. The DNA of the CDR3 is TGCAGCTCACGGACCGGGACAGGGGCCTACGAGCAGTACTTC. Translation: CSSRTGTGAYEQYF.

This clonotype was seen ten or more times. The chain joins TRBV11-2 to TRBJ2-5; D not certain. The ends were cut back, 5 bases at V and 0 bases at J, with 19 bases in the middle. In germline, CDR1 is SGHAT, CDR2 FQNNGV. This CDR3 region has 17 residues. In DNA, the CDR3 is TGTGCCAGCAGCACCGGATCCCGGACGGATCACCAAGAGACCCAGTACTTC. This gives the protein CASSTGSRTDHQETQYF.

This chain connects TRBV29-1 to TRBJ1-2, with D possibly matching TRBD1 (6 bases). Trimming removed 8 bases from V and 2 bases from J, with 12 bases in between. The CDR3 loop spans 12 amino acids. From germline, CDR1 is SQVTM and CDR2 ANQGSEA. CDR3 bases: TGCAGCTTGGACAGCGAAAACTATGGCTACACCTTC. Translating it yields CSLDSENYGYTF. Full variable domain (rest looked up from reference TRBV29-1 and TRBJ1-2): SAVISQKPSRDICQRGTSLTIQCQVDSQVTMMFWYRQQPGQSLTLIATANQGSEATYESGFVIDKFPISRPNLTFSTLTVSNMSPEDSSIYLCSLDSENYGYTFGSGTRLTVV.

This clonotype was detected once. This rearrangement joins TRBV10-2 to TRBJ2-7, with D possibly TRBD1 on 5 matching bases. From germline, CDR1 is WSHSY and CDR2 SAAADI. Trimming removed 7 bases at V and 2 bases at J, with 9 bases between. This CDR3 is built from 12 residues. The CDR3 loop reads CASKKQAYEQYF. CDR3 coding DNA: TGCGCCAGCAAAAAACAGGCCTACGAGCAGTACTTC.

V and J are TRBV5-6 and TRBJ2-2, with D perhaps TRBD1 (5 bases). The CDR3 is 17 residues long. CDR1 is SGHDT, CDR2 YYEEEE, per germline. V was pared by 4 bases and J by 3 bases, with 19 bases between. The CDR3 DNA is TGTGCCAGCAGCGCGCCGGACACCGGGTATGACACCGGGGAGCTGTTTTTT. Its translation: CASSAPDTGYDTGELFF.